A selection of T cell receptor beta chains follows, all from one sample in a study of blood T cell repertoires in COVID-19. Assay: immunoSEQ multiplex PCR; the TCRdb copy retains only in-frame clones and omits some. The profile shows fewer than 350,000 clones, 70% to 90% of them singletons. Sample: PBMCs or T cells enriched from blood (not recorded which). The receptors were gathered from a woman between 40 and 55 years old with acute COVID-19. Both conserved end residues are part of each CDR3. A D gene is named only where the DNA matches it firmly. Clone size is not always given. Where it is, it says once, few, many or a class for expanded clones.

D gene | clone size | J gene | V gene | CDR3 protein | CDR3 DNA
NA | once | TRBJ1-1 | TRBV21-1 | CASSTRRTGKITEAFF | TGTGCCAGCAGCACACGCCGGACAGGGAAAATCACTGAAGCTTTCTTT
NA | few | TRBJ2-7 | TRBV7-9 | CASSSTTGSYEQYF | TGTGCCAGCAGCTCCACCACAGGATCCTACGAGCAGTACTTC
NA | NA | TRBJ2-3 | TRBV9 | CASSVGRPPGATQYF | TGTGCCAGCAGCGTCGGTCGACCCCCCGGAGCGACGCAGTATTTT
TRBD2 | NA | TRBJ2-3 | TRBV10-3 | CAISASGGDTDTQYF | TGTGCCATCAGCGCTAGCGGGGGGGACACAGATACGCAGTATTTT
NA | NA | TRBJ1-4 | TRBV5-4 | CASSSGVDYEKLFF | TGTGCCAGCAGCTCGGGGGTAGATTATGAAAAACTGTTTTTT
TRBD1 | once | TRBJ2-7 | TRBV4-1 | CASSRTGQEGWEQYF | TGCGCCAGCAGCCGAACGGGACAGGAAGGATGGGAGCAGTACTTC
NA | NA | TRBJ1-2 | TRBV9 | CASSVGAADYGYTF | TGTGCCAGCAGCGTAGGCGCAGCGGACTATGGCTACACCTTC
TRBD1 | NA | TRBJ2-1 | TRBV27 | CASSFRGQGNNEQFF | TGTGCCAGCAGTTTTAGAGGACAGGGGAACAATGAGCAGTTCTTC
TRBD1 | NA | TRBJ1-1 | TRBV6-2/TRBV6-3 | CASSHDTGDLNTEAFF | TGTGCCAGCAGCCACGACACAGGGGACCTGAACACTGAAGCTTTCTTT
NA | NA | TRBJ1-2 | TRBV28 | CASQIPGPGRISDLGSYTF | TGTGCCAGCCAAATCCCAGGGCCCGGAAGAATTTCGGATCTTGGTAGCTACACCTTC
TRBD2 | NA | TRBJ2-1 | TRBV15 | CATSRETSGSYNEQFF | TGTGCCACCAGCAGAGAAACTAGCGGCTCCTACAATGAGCAGTTCTTC
TRBD1 | NA | TRBJ2-2 | TRBV6-2/TRBV6-3 | CASSLDRAPGELFF | TGTGCCAGCAGTCTGGACAGGGCCCCCGGGGAGCTGTTTTTT
TRBD2 | NA | TRBJ2-1 | TRBV19 | CASTSVTSGTYNEQFF | TGTGCCAGTACCAGTGTGACTAGCGGGACCTACAATGAGCAGTTCTTC
TRBD1 | NA | TRBJ1-6 | TRBV5-6 | CASSPPGQNLNSPLHF | TGTGCCAGCAGCCCTCCGGGACAGAATCTTAATTCACCCCTCCACTTT
NA | NA | TRBJ2-2 | TRBV3-1/TRBV3-2 | CASSLLQPGAGTGELFF | TGTGCCAGCAGCCTTCTGCAGCCGGGCGCGGGCACCGGGGAGCTGTTTTTT